This T cell receptor beta chain was captured by sequencing in a study of blood T cell repertoires in COVID-19. In the study overall: The study drew acute and convalescent COVID-19 samples from the United States, Italy and Spain. Sources were T cells, B-cell-depleted T cells, or PBMCs; the material itself was cDNA or gDNA.

Original analysis: Using reference gene primer amplification, nucleated cell counts were estimated. TCRdb keeps only in-frame clones here, not all; method: immunoSEQ multiplex PCR. D and trimming come from the DNA, and the V and J calls and clone size come from that table. The sample consists of some 130,000 clones, 65% to 85% of them appearing once. Germline V gene data show CDR1 as SGHVS and CDR2 as FNYEAQ. V lost 0 bases to trimming and J lost 1 base; unmatched junction nucleotides: 2. The CDR3 loop spans 16 amino acids. This clonotype originated in a man in his 70s with acute or convalescent COVID-19. Sequencing was carried out using peripheral blood. V is TRBV7-6 and J is TRBJ2-3; TRBD1 matches at 9 bases. The DNA for the CDR3 is TGTGCCAGCAGCTTAGCCAGGACAGGGGGCACAGATACGCAGTATTTT. Its protein product is CASSLARTGGTDTQYF.